The 2 T cell receptor beta chains below all came from one sample that was sequenced in a study of regulatory T cells in long-lasting Graves disease (dated by TCRdb to about 2021). This specimen's time point label, per the study, means: newly diagnosed GD, antithyroid drugs for less than 3 months. RNA was extracted from PBMCs in TRIzol for both TCR sequencing and RNA sequencing. Library prep was done by multiplex PCR. Reads for this sample came from an Illumina HiSeq 4000. TCR beta libraries were built with iRepertoire HTBI primers and Arm-PCR amplification of CDR3 regions. TCRdb reanalyzed the raw reads on its own, using fastp at Q25 for trimming and MiXCR for clone calling, and kept in-frame beta chains. Entries that share a CDR3 protein sequence are merged under the most common genes and DNA. The sample table records around 500,000 distinct CDR3 sequences; approximately 12% of these occur just once. Over 7% of the sample goes to the ten largest clones.

The same data also went into a second study, on T cells in Graves' hyperthyroidism and ophthalmopathy.

Material: peripheral blood mononuclear cells (PBMCs), obtained at new diagnosis, from a patient treated with antithyroid drugs. These receptors were taken from a young woman with Graves disease. Donor details come from another sample of the same person, matched by shared clones.

This clonotype was found a few times. The rearrangement links TRBV18 to TRBJ2-6; the D gene is possibly TRBD1 (5 bases). CDR3 length: 16 residues. Germline CDR1 KGHSH, CDR2 LQKENI. V was pared by 3 bases and J by 0 bases, with 9 bases between. The CDR3 coding sequence is TGTGCCAGCTCACCCCAGGGCCCCTCTGGGGCCAACGTCCTGACTTTC. This translates into CASSPQGPSGANVLTF.

This clonotype was observed at least ten times. This chain connects TRBV28 to TRBJ2-7; TRBD2 aligns across 9 bases. The CDR3 is 14 amino acids. Germline CDR1 is MDHEN and CDR2 is SYDVKM. V was pared by 2 bases and J by 5 bases, with 4 bases of the junction left unmatched. In DNA form, the CDR3 reads TGTGCCAGCAGTTTAGCTAGCGGGATGGACGAGCAGTACTTC. This encodes CASSLASGMDEQYF.